The 22 T cell receptor beta chains below come from one sample, sequenced in a study of blood T cell repertoires in COVID-19. Assay used: immunoSEQ multiplex PCR; TCRdb lists only in-frame clones, some missing. This sample has over 400,000 clones, with about 85% found just once. Sequenced: PBMCs or T cells enriched from blood (not recorded which). Source of these receptors: a woman aged 55-69 years who had recovered from COVID-19.

V is TRBV9 and J is TRBJ2-5; TRBD2 aligns across 8 bases. The germline V gene encodes CDR1 SGDLS and CDR2 YYNGEE. This CDR3 spans 15 amino acids. The ends lost 5 bases at V and 5 bases at J; junction bases unmatched: 11. CDR3 DNA sequence: TGTGCCAGCAGGCCCGGGGCGGGGGGAACTGAGACCCAGTACTTC. Protein: CASRPGAGGTETQYF.

The chain is built from TRBV19 and TRBJ1-2; maybe TRBD1 (5 bases). Trimming left V 10 bases short and J 3 bases short, with 21 bases between. Per germline, CDR1 LNHDA and CDR2 SQIVND (reference sequence). The CDR3 spans 15 residues. CDR3 amino acids: CATRHGALADYGYTF. The CDR3 DNA is TGTGCCACTCGTCATGGGGCACTGGCCGACTATGGCTACACCTTC.

The rearrangement links TRBV6-4 to TRBJ1-2, with 8 bases identical to TRBD1. Trimming cost V 2 bases and J 5 bases; bases outside gene matches: 4. This CDR3 has 14 residues. Germline V gene sequence: CDR1 MRHNA, CDR2 SNTAGT. The CDR3 loop reads CASSDPGTGYGYTF. The DNA of the CDR3 is TGTGCCAGCAGTGACCCCGGGACAGGATATGGCTACACCTTC.

This sequence joins TRBV27 and TRBJ1-5, with TRBD1 matching 7 bases. Germline trimming cut 5 bases from V and 6 bases from J; bases unmatched to any gene: 10. The CDR3 length is 15 residues. Per germline, CDR1 MNHEY and CDR2 SMNVEV (reference sequence). The CDR3 loop is CASSQGDSGGQPQHF. CDR3 nucleotide sequence: TGTGCCAGCAGTCAGGGGGACAGTGGTGGTCAGCCCCAGCATTTT.

The rearrangement links TRBV12-3 or TRBV12-4 to TRBJ1-6; D unresolved. CDR3 length: 12 amino acids. Trimming cost V 3 bases and J 9 bases, with 6 bases left between them. The CDR3 region is CASSFPFSPLHF. DNA for the CDR3: TGTGCCAGCAGTTTCCCTTTTTCACCCCTCCACTTT.

As concerns this clone: In the same sample, other DNA sequences code for this CDR3. The DNA for the CDR3 is TGTGCCAGCAGGCAGGATAGCAATCAGCCCCAGCATTTT. Translation: CASRQDSNQPQHF. The V gene is TRBV6-5, the J gene TRBJ1-5; D is undetermined. The germline V gene has CDR1 MNHEY and CDR2 SVGAGI. The CDR3 has 13 amino acids. V was shortened by 6 bases and J by 0 bases, with 6 bases between the two germline ends.

The chain employs TRBV5-6 and TRBJ2-2; 12 bases are shared with TRBD1. The V gene end was trimmed by 0 bases and the J gene end by 3 bases; junction bases not matched to a gene: 3. Germline CDR1 is SGHDT and CDR2 is YYEEEE. This CDR3 region has 17 residues. The CDR3: CASSLAGTGGDTGELFF. Here the CDR3 DNA reads TGTGCCAGCAGCTTGGCCGGGACAGGGGGCGACACCGGGGAGCTGTTTTTT.

The genes are TRBV6-4 and TRBJ1-6; possible D gene TRBD1, 5 bases. The germline V and J ends were trimmed by 6 bases and 7 bases, with 16 bases remaining between them. The CDR3 has 15 residues. Germline CDR1 MRHNA, CDR2 SNTAGT. The CDR3 loop reads CASREDIFPNSPLHF. For the CDR3, the DNA is TGTGCCAGCAGAGAGGACATTTTCCCCAATTCACCCCTCCACTTT.

The chain has TRBV5-8 and TRBJ1-5; D unclear. The CDR3 is made up of 11 amino acids. V lost 3 bases and J lost 6, with 4 bases in between. Germline V gives CDR1 SGHTS, CDR2 YDEGEE. CDR3 bases: TGTGCCAGCAGCTCCGTTCAGCCCCAGCATTTT. This codes for CASSSVQPQHF. Looking up the rest from reference TRBV5-8 and TRBJ1-5 gives the full variable domain: EAGVTQSPTHLIKTRGQQATLRCSPISGHTSVYWYQQALGLGLQFLLWYDEGEERNRGNFPPRFSGRQFPNYSSELNVNALELEDSALYLCASSSVQPQHFGDGTRLSIL.

The chain combines TRBV19 with TRBJ2-5; D is ambiguous. This CDR3 contains 12 residues. Germline assignment: CDR1 LNHDA and CDR2 SQIVND (reference sequence). Trimming pared 8 bases from V and 4 bases from J, leaving 11 bases between. The CDR3: CASGPDGETQYF. DNA of the CDR3: TGTGCCAGTGGGCCGGATGGAGAGACCCAGTACTTC. Drawing the rest from reference TRBV19 and TRBJ2-5, the complete variable domain is DGGITQSPKYLFRKEGQNVTLSCEQNLNHDAMYWYRQDPGQGLRLIYYSQIVNDFQKGDIAEGYSVSREKKESFPLTVTSAQKNPTAFYLCASGPDGETQYFGPGTRLLVL.

This clone has just one count. The rearrangement links TRBV5-1 to TRBJ2-2; a possible D gene is TRBD1 (6 bases). CDR1 SGHRS and CDR2 YFSETQ come from the germline V gene. The V end lost 0 bases, the J end lost 4 bases, and 16 bases lay between the germline ends. The CDR3 is 17 amino acids. CDR3 sequence: CASSLVGPGVGTGELFF. The CDR3 coding sequence is TGCGCCAGCAGCTTGGTGGGGCCAGGGGTCGGCACCGGGGAGCTGTTTTTT.

V gene TRBV30 combines with J gene TRBJ1-1; perhaps TRBD1 as D (6 bases). V gave up 4 bases and J gave up 6 bases, with 15 bases separating them. Germline V CDR1 and CDR2: GTSNPN, SVGIG (reference sequence). The CDR3 covers 13 residues. The CDR3: CAWNRDNFPEAFF. In DNA form, the CDR3 reads TGTGCCTGGAACCGGGACAATTTCCCTGAAGCTTTCTTT.

The chain is built from TRBV24-1 and TRBJ1-2, with 10 bases identical to TRBD1. The CDR3 contains 14 residues. CDR1 and CDR2 (germline): KGHDR, SFDVKD. V shed 4 bases and J 6 bases; nucleotides not matched to a gene: 4. The CDR3 DNA reads TGTGCCACCAGTGAATCCGGGACAGGGGATGGCTACACCTTC. Translation: CATSESGTGDGYTF.

The CDR3 DNA reads TGCGCCAGCAGCTCGCCTCCAGGGACTAGCGGCTACAATGAGCAGTTCTTC. Its translation is CASSSPPGTSGYNEQFF. This sequence joins TRBV5-1 and TRBJ2-1, with 11 bases aligning to TRBD2. This CDR3 has 17 amino acids. CDR1 is SGHRS, CDR2 YFSETQ, per germline. V was clipped by 3 bases and J by 3 bases; unmatched bases: 8. The full variable domain, rest sourced from reference TRBV5-1 and TRBJ2-1, is KAGVTQTPRYLIKTRGQQVTLSCSPISGHRSVSWYQQTPGQGLQFLFEYFSETQRNKGNFPGRFSGRQFSNSRSEMNVSTLELGDSALYLCASSSPPGTSGYNEQFFGPGTRLTVL.

The J gene is TRBJ1-2, the V gene TRBV13; 9 nucleotides match TRBD1. V gave up 5 bases and J gave up 5 bases; unmatched junction bases: 12. This CDR3 contains 16 residues. Germline values: CDR1 PRHDT, CDR2 FYEKMQ (reference sequence). The DNA of the CDR3 is TGTGCCAGCAGCACCCGGGGACAGGGACATTTATATGGCTACACCTTC. Amino acid sequence: CASSTRGQGHLYGYTF.

The rearrangement links TRBV9 to TRBJ2-7; a possible D gene is TRBD1 (6 bases). Trimming removed 0 bases from V and 2 bases from J, with 12 bases in between. The CDR3 consists of 15 residues. Germline V gene lookup returns CDR1 SGDLS and CDR2 YYNGEE. The CDR3 nucleotides read TGTGCCAGCAGCGTAGCTATGGACAGAGCCTACGAGCAGTACTTC. The encoded protein is CASSVAMDRAYEQYF. Drawing the rest from reference TRBV9 and TRBJ2-7, the complete variable domain is DSGVTQTPKHLITATGQRVTLRCSPRSGDLSVYWYQQSLDQGLQFLIQYYNGEERAKGNILERFSAQQFPDLHSELNLSSLELGDSALYFCASSVAMDRAYEQYFGPGTRLTVT.

The chain carries TRBV6-4 and TRBJ1-2, with D tentatively TRBD1 (5 bases). Germline V CDR1 and CDR2: MRHNA, SNTAGT. The V gene lost 3 bases and the J gene lost 4 bases, with 6 bases spanning the gap. The CDR3 covers 12 residues. The CDR3 is CASSEQGYGYTF. The CDR3 DNA follows: TGTGCCAGCAGTGAGCAGGGCTATGGCTACACCTTC.

J is TRBJ2-1 and V is TRBV7-9; 8 positions agree with TRBD1. V shed 6 bases, J shed 7 bases, and the junction held 11 bases outside the gene matches. The CDR3 is 15 amino acids. The germline CDR1 and CDR2 sequences are SEHNR and FQNEAQ (reference sequence). The CDR3 coding sequence is TGTGCCAGCAGATCCGGACAGGGTAAGGCGAATGAGCAGTTCTTC. It codes for CASRSGQGKANEQFF. Full variable domain (rest looked up from reference TRBV7-9 and TRBJ2-1): DTGVSQNPRHKITKRGQNVTFRCDPISEHNRLYWYRQTLGQGPEFLTYFQNEAQLEKSRLLSDRFSAERPKGSFSTLEIQRTEQGDSAMYLCASRSGQGKANEQFFGPGTRLTVL.

The CDR3 protein is CASNQLGQALDTQYF. Here the CDR3 DNA reads TGCGCCAGCAACCAATTGGGACAGGCTTTAGATACGCAGTATTTT. This chain uses TRBV10-2 with TRBJ2-3; 8 bases agree with TRBD1. Germline lookup yields CDR1 WSHSY and CDR2 SAAADI. CDR3 length equals 15 residues. V lost 7 bases, J lost 5 bases, and 11 bases stayed unmatched.

The genes are TRBV11-2 and TRBJ2-1; 11 bases line up with TRBD2. The CDR3 runs 15 residues. Germline assignment: CDR1 SGHAT and CDR2 FQNNGV. Trimming took 5 bases from V and 8 from J; bases not matched to a gene: 8. The CDR3 nucleotides read TGTGCCAGCAGCATAGCGGGGGGGCCTTCCGATGAGCAGTTCTTC. Translating gives CASSIAGGPSDEQFF.

The V call is TRBV30, the J call TRBJ2-7; the match to TRBD1 covers 9 bases. CDR1 is GTSNPN and CDR2 is SVGIG in the germline V gene (reference sequence). This CDR3 has 15 residues. Losses at the gene ends were 0 bases for V and 4 bases for J; bases not matched to a gene: 7. In DNA, the CDR3 is TGTGCCTGGAGTGTAGGTGGGACAGGGAATTACGAGCAGTACGTC. Amino acids: CAWSVGGTGNYEQYV.

The chain uses TRBV10-3 and TRBJ2-3, with 8 nucleotides matching TRBD2. The CDR3 runs to 15 residues. J lost 8 bases, V lost 3 bases, and 10 bases had no gene match. Germline CDR1 ENHRY, CDR2 SYGVKD. The DNA for the CDR3 is TGTGCCATCAGTGAACAAAGCGGGGGCCTTAGTACGCAGTATTTT. It translates to CAISEQSGGLSTQYF.